The 2 T cell receptor beta chains given below trace back to one sample, sequenced in a study of EBV T-cell therapy then PD-1 blockade in nasopharyngeal carcinoma. Some clones are missing from TCRdb's copy, which holds only in-frame ones; the method was immunoSEQ multiplex PCR. This sample has more than 11,000 clones, with around four fifths found just once. Indicated treatment: AdE1-LMPpoly-expanded autologous EBV-specific T-cell therapy followed by anti-PD-1 nivolumab. Antigen specificity for these receptors is unknown. Sample: CD8+ T cells from blood, taken at roughly day 97 from a patient whose treatment included autologous EBV-specific T cells and nivolumab. These receptors came from a man aged 35 to 55 with nasopharyngeal carcinoma.

V gene TRBV9 combines with J gene TRBJ1-2, with 8 positions matching TRBD1. The V gene's germline CDR1 is SGDLS and CDR2 YYNGEE. The CDR3 spans 15 residues. J was trimmed by 4 bases and V by 2 bases; bases with no gene match: 7. For the CDR3, the DNA is TGTGCCAGCAGCGTCACAGGGGGTCGGGTCTATGGCTACACCTTC. Encoded protein: CASSVTGGRVYGYTF.

The V gene is TRBV25-1, the J gene TRBJ1-2; no clear D gene. The CDR3 length is 12 residues. Between the trimmed V and J ends, which lost 4 bases and 5 bases, there was a span of 8 bases. In germline, CDR1 is MGHDK, CDR2 SYGVNS. CDR3 residues: CASSVGNYGYTF. As DNA, the CDR3 is TGTGCCAGCAGTGTGGGCAATTATGGCTACACCTTC.